The present T cell receptor (beta chain) was sequenced within a study of Tregs in tolerant kidney transplant recipients. The CDR3 loop spans 14 amino acids. Germline trimming cut 4 bases from V and 7 bases from J; bases unmatched to any gene: 4. Germline loops: CDR1 MNHNY, CDR2 SVGAGI (reference sequence). Data came from immunoSEQ multiplex PCR; TCRdb stores just in-frame clones and leaves some out. The sample lists some 110,000 clones; 92% were seen once. This clonotype originated in a human donor in good health. The chain recombines TRBV6-6 with TRBJ1-4; 9 nucleotides line up with TRBD1. Sequenced material: CD4+ T cells from blood. For the CDR3, the DNA is TGTGCCAGCAGTTCACAGGGGGCAAGTGAAAAACTGTTTTTT. This gives the protein CASSSQGASEKLFF.